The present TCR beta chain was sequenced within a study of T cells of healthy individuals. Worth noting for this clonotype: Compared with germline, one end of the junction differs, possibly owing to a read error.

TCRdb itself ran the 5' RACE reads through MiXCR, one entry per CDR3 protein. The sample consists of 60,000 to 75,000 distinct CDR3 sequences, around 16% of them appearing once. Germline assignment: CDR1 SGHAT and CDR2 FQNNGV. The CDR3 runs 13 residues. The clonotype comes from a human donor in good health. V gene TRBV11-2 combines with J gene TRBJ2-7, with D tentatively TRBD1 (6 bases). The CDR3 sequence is CASSSSRGDDQHF. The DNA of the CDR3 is TGTGCCAGCAGCTCTTCCAGGGGCGACGACCAACACTTC.